Included here is one T cell receptor beta chain sequence, with context. This receptor's antigen is unknown. Base qualities are not provided; no much larger clone lies one nucleotide away. The source of the sample is a study of shared clonotypes between healthy human individuals (dated by TCRdb to 2020 to 2021). Some background on the complete study: The cohort comprised two women and a few men aged 18 to 49 years. For each donor, CD4 naive and CD4 memory were each given three plates, CD8 naive was given two plates, and CD8 memory was given one plate. To estimate repertoire size and how much clonotype sharing occurs between individuals, the study deeply sequenced the blood TCR repertoires of roughly 5 healthy adults. Libraries were prepared and TCR repertoires were sequenced by different laboratories using diverse techniques, in order to increase sequencing depth and limit assay-specific biases. Per donor, leukapheresis produced somewhere between about 0.94 and 9.5 billion PBMCs.

V is trimmed back by 4 bases and J by 7 bases, and the junction contains 10 bases that no gene match accounts for. Counted from cysteine to phenylalanine, this CDR3 has 15 amino acids. Left in the record is the CDR3 DNA by itself, 45 bases read in frame from the first base. In the germline V gene, CDR1 corresponds to SGDLS and CDR2 to YYNGEE. TCR CDR3 regions were amplified from genomic DNA by multiplex PCR using the deep immunoSEQ assay. For each cell subset, the extracted genomic DNA was distributed evenly across all wells of several immunoSEQ 96-well plates, and each plate served as one replicate. For sorted subsets, approximately 200 ng of genomic DNA, equivalent to 25,000 to 35,000 T cell genomes, went into each replicate PCR. Purified libraries were quantified with a Qubit 3.0 fluorometer, sized on a Bioanalyzer 2100, and re-quantified with the KAPA Library Quantification kit. A separate single-read 150-cycle Illumina NextSeq 550 flow cell was used to sequence each immunoSEQ 96-well plate. The paper's data handling went like this. The immunoSEQ output contained only junctional sequences without quality scores, so filtering could not match that applied to full-length reads. To assign V/J genes and CDR3, sequences were annotated against IMGT germline references using PyIR, a Python wrapper for IgBLAST v1.9. Reads with weak V/J assignments (E-value above 1e-6), missing CDR3, stop codons, out-of-frame junctions, or ambiguous translated residues were removed. V3J clonotypes were defined as sequences sharing an identical inferred V gene, J gene, and CDR3 amino acid sequence. To compute the percentage overlap between repertoires, the number of shared unique clonotypes was divided by the size of the smaller repertoire. Repertoire richness was assessed with RTK rarefaction, the Chao1 estimator, and Recon v2.1 estimates of unobserved clonotypes. Generation probabilities for all TCRbeta clonotypes obtained by the gDNA method from a few donors were computed using OLGA. TCRdb took this table from immuneACCESS and kept in-frame rearrangements with V and J called. Such tables lack part of the clones; where checked against another copy, unresolved V genes explain under half of the gap, and the rest is unexplained. That table gives V, J and clone size, and the DNA gave D and trimming. The sample yields 550,000 to 800,000 clones; about 74% were counted once. The ten largest clones capture around 1.6% of the sample.

General study outcomes and caveats: Even with the large sequencing depth, rarefaction of the sorted-subset datasets indicated that sequencing was incomplete. Naive subsets generally had larger estimated clonotype richness than memory subsets. Higher generation probabilities were observed for clonotypes shared by all four sorted-subset donors than for non-shared clonotypes. The genetic and exposure-history diversity represented was limited by the small number of donors. Sampling was restricted to blood, and TCR repertoires in tissues likely differ from the TCR repertoires found in blood. Based on pairwise subsampling, the degree of clonotype sharing among donors was expected to be affected by sequencing depth. Sharing across a few donors was observed for approximately 4.6% of naive CD4, 3.5% of naive CD8, over 2% of memory CD4, and roughly 0.4% of memory CD8 clonotypes.

The donors were healthy, HIV-negative adults with no recently reported acute infections or vaccinations. Every donor was a Caucasian adult living in Nashville, Tennessee, USA. CD4+ T cells were enriched by magnetic negative selection, after which naive cells were positively selected on CD45RA and the negative fraction was taken as the memory subset. Blood was collected by leukapheresis, and PBMCs were isolated by Ficoll-Histopaque density gradient centrifugation and then cryopreserved in liquid nitrogen vapor phase. Analytical flow cytometry was used to check the purity and quantity of every magnetically sorted T cell population. Each sorted fraction had its genomic DNA isolated and then quantified by UV absorbance on a Nanodrop 2000c.

The rearrangement combines TRBV9 with TRBJ2-1; 8 bases in the junction line up with TRBD2. Material: memory CD4+ T cells sorted from blood. The sample's cell subset or site label, in plain terms: CD45RA-negative fraction. This receptor was obtained from a woman aged 25 to 39 in good health. This receptor carries the CDR3 CASSTTSEVVNEQFF. The DNA is as follows: TGTGCCAGCAGCACGACTAGCGAGGTAGTAAATGAGCAGTTCTTC.